Presented here are 5 T cell receptor beta chains from one specimen sequenced in a study of molecular identifiers for immune sequencing clone quantification. TCRdb analysed the PCR reads with MiXCR anew, one entry per CDR3 protein. Of about 97,000 distinct CDR3 sequences in the sample, about 24% were seen once. The sample consisted of naive CD8+ T cells from blood, with Jurkat cell RNA spiked in. Subset in this sample: FACS-sorted CD8+CD4-CCR7+CD45RA+ naive T cells. These receptors all come from a human donor in good health. Some libraries in this study had Jurkat cell RNA spiked in.

This clonotype was picked up a small number of times. This may come from a read error, since a much larger clone is one base off. V gene TRBV7-7 combines with J gene TRBJ1-5; D is uncertain. Germline loops: CDR1 SSHAT, CDR2 FNYEAQ (reference sequence). The CDR3 covers 13 residues. The CDR3 here is CASSASLDQPQHF. Here the CDR3 DNA reads TGTGCTAGCAGCGCCAGCCTCGATCAGCCCCAGCATTTT.

Ten or more counts support this clonotype. This rearrangement joins TRBV20-1 to TRBJ1-2, with a possible D match to TRBD1 (5 bases). The V and J ends lost 3 bases and 4 bases respectively, with 15 bases between them. The germline V gene encodes CDR1 DFQATT and CDR2 SNEGSKA (reference sequence). The CDR3 has 14 residues. This CDR3 is CSARTDIPPYGYTF. CDR3 sequence (DNA): TGCAGTGCTAGGACAGATATTCCACCCTATGGCTACACCTTC.

The sample holds a few counts of this clonotype. A much larger clone lies one base from this, so it may be a read error. The V gene is TRBV30, the J gene TRBJ1-4; no clear D. This CDR3 is 12 amino acids long. Germline V gene data show CDR1 as GTSNPN and CDR2 as SVGIG (reference sequence). V was shortened by 4 bases and J by 8 bases, with 11 bases between the two germline ends. The CDR3 DNA is TGTGCCTGGAATGGGATTGAGGAAAAACTGTTTTTT. This gives the protein CAWNGIEEKLFF.

In this sample, this clonotype turned up many times. This rearrangement joins TRBV11-2 to TRBJ2-3, with D unresolved. The CDR3 contains 15 residues. The germline gives CDR1 SGHAT, CDR2 FQNNGV. The V end lost 1 base, the J end lost 1 base, and 9 bases lay between the germline ends. CDR3 nucleotides: TGTGCCAGCAGCTTAGCTGTGGGTCGCACAGATACGCAGTATTTT. Translated: CASSLAVGRTDTQYF.

This clonotype was observed many times. The chain combines TRBV27 with TRBJ2-7; the match to TRBD2 covers 12 bases. The CDR3 contains 15 residues. V was pared by 4 bases and J by 6 bases, with 7 bases of the junction left unmatched. The germline V gene encodes CDR1 MNHEY and CDR2 SMNVEV (reference sequence). CDR3 sequence: CASSSGTSGYSEQYF. For the CDR3, the DNA is TGTGCCAGCAGTTCCGGGACTAGCGGGTACAGCGAGCAGTACTTC.